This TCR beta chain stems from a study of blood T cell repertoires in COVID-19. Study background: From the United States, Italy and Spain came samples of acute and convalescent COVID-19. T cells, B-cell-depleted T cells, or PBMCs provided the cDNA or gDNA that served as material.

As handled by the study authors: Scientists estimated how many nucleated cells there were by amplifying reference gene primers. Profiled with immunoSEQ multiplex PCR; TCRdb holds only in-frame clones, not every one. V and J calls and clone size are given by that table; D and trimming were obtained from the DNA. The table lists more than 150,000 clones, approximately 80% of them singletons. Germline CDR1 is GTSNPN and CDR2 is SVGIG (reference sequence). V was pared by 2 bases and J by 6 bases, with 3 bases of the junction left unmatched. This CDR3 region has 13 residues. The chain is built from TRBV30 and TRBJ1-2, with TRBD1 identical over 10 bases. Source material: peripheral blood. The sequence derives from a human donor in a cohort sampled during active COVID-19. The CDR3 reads CAWSPDRGHGYTF. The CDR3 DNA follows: TGTGCCTGGAGTCCAGACAGGGGGCATGGCTACACCTTC.